These 10 T cell receptor beta chains were all obtained from the same sample, sequenced in a study of radiotherapy plus CTLA-4 blockade in lung cancer. The protocol was immunoSEQ multiplex PCR, while the TCRdb copy is restricted to in-frame clones and leaves out a portion. The sample has about 60,000 clones; just over 75% are singletons. The sample here was peripheral blood, taken from a patient treated with radiotherapy plus ipilimumab. Source of these receptors: a human donor with non-small cell lung cancer who had a partial response to radiotherapy plus ipilimumab.

The chain joins TRBV7-2 to TRBJ2-3; D not resolved. Germline V gene data show CDR1 as SGHTA and CDR2 as FQGNSA. With 4 bases removed from V and 3 bases from J, the gap between germline ends came to 8 bases. The CDR3 sequence is 13 residues long. The DNA of the CDR3 is TGTGCCAGCAGCTGGCGAGGAACAGATACGCAGTATTTT. Translated: CASSWRGTDTQYF.

This clone was detected only once. J is TRBJ1-2 and V is TRBV7-6; 7 bases are shared with TRBD1. The CDR3 runs 15 residues. V lost 1 base, J lost 8 bases, and 10 bases stayed unmatched. CDR1 SGHVS and CDR2 FNYEAQ come from the germline V gene. The CDR3 is CASSLVQGTAGGYTF. The CDR3 DNA reads as TGTGCCAGCAGCTTAGTACAGGGGACAGCAGGCGGCTACACCTTC.

V gene TRBV21-1 combines with J gene TRBJ2-7; the D segment call TRBD1 is taken from the table without a DNA check. TRBV21-1 is classified as a pseudogene. The CDR3 runs to 17 residues. CDR3 amino acids: CASSKEGQGPSADEQYF. The DNA for the CDR3 is TGTGCCAGCAGCAAAGAGGGACAGGGACCGTCGGCCGACGAGCAGTACTTC.

The rearrangement uses TRBV6-1 and TRBJ1-1; 7 bases agree with TRBD1. This CDR3 has 15 amino acids. Germline loops: CDR1 MNHNS, CDR2 SASEGT. The V and J ends lost 6 bases and 5 bases, in that order; junction bases with no gene match: 12. CDR3 DNA sequence: TGTGCCAGCAGCTCAGGGGCGACAGGGTCGACTGAAGCTTTCTTT. As protein: CASSSGATGSTEAFF.

This clone was seen a few times. The CDR3 loop is CASSYTVGAEQYF. The CDR3 bases are TGTGCCAGCAGTTACACGGTAGGGGCCGAGCAGTACTTC. The gene calls are TRBV6-5 and TRBJ2-7; maybe TRBD1 (5 bases). Germline V CDR1 and CDR2: MNHEY, SVGAGI. CDR3 length equals 13 residues. V lost 2 bases and J 6 bases, leaving 11 bases between the germline ends.

This clone was counted a few times. J is TRBJ1-5 and V is TRBV7-9; D unclear. The CDR3 is 15 residues long. From germline, CDR1 is SEHNR and CDR2 FQNEAQ (reference sequence). The germline V and J ends were trimmed by 5 bases and 2 bases, with 13 bases remaining between them. The CDR3 loop reads CASSEGGRGNQPQHF. The CDR3 coding sequence is TGTGCCAGCAGCGAGGGTGGACGTGGCAATCAGCCCCAGCATTTT.

The chain couples TRBV6-5 to TRBJ1-1, with 11 bases identical to TRBD1. Trimming took 0 bases from V and 4 from J; bases not matched to a gene: 1. The CDR3 length is 15 residues. CDR1 and CDR2 (germline): MNHEY, SVGAGI. The CDR3 sequence is CASSYSGTGGTEAFF. CDR3 nucleotides: TGTGCCAGCAGTTACTCCGGGACAGGGGGCACTGAAGCTTTCTTT.

This clone showed up just once. The chain is built from TRBV27 and TRBJ1-5; unclear D gene. V was pared by 6 bases and J by 0 bases, with 15 bases between. The CDR3 consists of 16 residues. Germline lookup yields CDR1 MNHEY and CDR2 SMNVEV (reference sequence). CDR3 amino acids: CASSPSSAYSNQPQHF. The CDR3, as DNA: TGTGCCAGCAGCCCCTCCAGTGCATATAGCAATCAGCCCCAGCATTTT.

This clone was seen a single time. The J gene is TRBJ2-3, the V gene TRBV5-1; D remains unclear. This CDR3 has 12 amino acids. Trimming took 4 bases from V and 0 from J, leaving 3 bases between them. The germline gives CDR1 SGHRS, CDR2 YFSETQ. CDR3 nucleotides: TGCGCCAGCAGCCCGAGCACAGATACGCAGTATTTT. It encodes CASSPSTDTQYF. The full variable domain, in which reference TRBV5-1 and TRBJ2-3 provide the parts outside the CDR3, is KAGVTQTPRYLIKTRGQQVTLSCSPISGHRSVSWYQQTPGQGLQFLFEYFSETQRNKGNFPGRFSGRQFSNSRSEMNVSTLELGDSALYLCASSPSTDTQYFGPGTRLTVL.

This clone appeared once. The chain couples TRBV18 to TRBJ2-6; possibly TRBD1 for D (6 bases). Trimming stripped 6 bases from V and 1 base from J, with 25 bases between. Germline-derived CDR1 and CDR2 are KGHSH and LQKENI. The CDR3 runs 20 residues. DNA for the CDR3: TGTGCCAGCTCTCAAGAACCCCGGGACACCTGGAGATCTGGGGCCAACGTCCTGACTTTC. It specifies CASSQEPRDTWRSGANVLTF.